This TCR beta chain was identified in a study of cytomegalovirus exposure and HLA in healthy donors. Researchers ran the PCR with 60 Vbeta and 13 Jbeta primers. Data came from immunoSEQ multiplex PCR; TCRdb stores just in-frame clones and leaves some out. The sample lists roughly 160,000 clones; 60% to 80% were seen once. This clone occurred a few times. Germline assignment: CDR1 SGHTA and CDR2 FQGNSA. V shed 2 bases and J shed 5 bases, with 21 bases lying between them. The CDR3 is 17 residues long. The rearrangement links TRBV7-2 to TRBJ2-5; the D gene is possibly TRBD1 (5 bases). Source material: PBMCs. The TCR was taken from a man aged 50 to 59 in good health and CMV-seropositive. The CDR3 is CASSLQSAMVGAETQYF. In nucleotides, the CDR3 is TGTGCCAGCAGCTTACAGTCGGCGATGGTAGGGGCCGAGACCCAGTACTTC.